This T cell receptor (beta chain) is drawn from a study of cytomegalovirus exposure and HLA in healthy donors (dated by TCRdb to between 2016 and 2019). Regarding the complete study: According to a later analysis, the 120 or so validation repertoires were produced on the same platform as the roughly 700 repertoires of the first cohort. The aim of the study was to test whether cataloging public T cell receptors could identify signatures of past pathogen exposure. In addition to the first cohort of 666 subjects, a separate validation cohort of 120 different subjects was used. High-throughput TCR immunosequencing, statistical association of individual TCRs with disease status, and machine learning were combined to predict cytomegalovirus infection status. Findings and caveats that apply to the study as a whole: The authors suggested that the approach could potentially be extended to other disease states and immunological phenotypes. Subsequent analysis determined that TCRs grouped into clusters in the first cohort also showed a tendency toward co-occurrence across the 120 or so validation repertoires, and roughly 95% of cluster scores exceeded 0. Cytomegalovirus status was reported to be diagnosed by the classifier with high specificity and sensitivity in both the original and validation cohorts. In vitro tests confirmed that three of the cytomegalovirus-associated TCR beta chains recognize cytomegalovirus antigens. The study gave a list of 150 to 200 TCR beta chains associated with cytomegalovirus. While some public TCRs were present in many individuals, most TCR sequences turned up only very rarely across donors. A later analysis lacked HLA typing for the validation cohort, so it scored co-occurrence in that cohort across all 110 or so repertoires.

V is shortened by 9 bases, J by 1 base, and the region joining them spans 25 bases. In the germline V gene, CDR1 corresponds to SNHLY and CDR2 to FYNNEI. Spanning cysteine to phenylalanine, the CDR3 consists of 19 amino acids. Just CDR3 DNA is preserved here, 57 bases in frame from base 1. Donors formed part of the validation cohort, which comprised 120 subjects and was distinct from the first cohort of 670 or so subjects. Libraries were built with the immunoSEQ multiplex PCR assay. The study's own analysis went as follows. A statistical classification framework was built for diagnosing cytomegalovirus status from the catalog of TCR beta chain sequences. TCRdb took this table from immuneACCESS and kept in-frame rearrangements with V and J called. Such tables lack part of the clones; where checked against another copy, unresolved V genes explain under half of the gap, and the rest is unexplained. V and J calls and clone size are those listed in that table; D and trimming were worked out from the DNA. Across this sample there are about 98,000 clones, with more than 85% seen only once. The ten largest clones represent 6% to 6.5% of the sample.

Details on this clone: Its antigen is currently not known. Base qualities were left out, and no much larger clone turns up one base away.

What was sequenced was PBMCs. This TCR was sampled from a young man in good health and CMV-seropositive. The sequence links TRBV2 to TRBJ2-6; TRBD1 might be the D gene, on 5 matching bases. DNA sequence: TGTGCCAGTTCAGGGCCCGGATACCCCTTTCTATCTGGGGCCAACGTCCTGACTTTC. This is translated as CASSGPGYPFLSGANVLTF.